Following are 3 T cell receptor beta chains from one sample sequenced in a study of spatial heterogeneity in lung cancer. The time point was: sample taken at primary tumor resection. TCRs were sequenced from unsorted whole RNA of tumor, nontumor lung or PBMC. One entry per CDR3 protein, called by TCRdb with MiXCR from the 5' RACE reads. Of more than 85,000 distinct CDR3 sequences listed, 7% to 9% are singletons. Here the sequenced sample was PBMCs, taken at surgery. These receptors came from a male donor with early-stage non-small cell lung cancer.

This clonotype was recorded at least ten times. This chain connects TRBV7-2 to TRBJ2-2, with D unclear. Germline-derived CDR1 and CDR2 are SGHTA and FQGNSA. The CDR3 spans 14 residues. The V end was cut by 1 base, the J end by 6 bases, with 9 bases between. The CDR3 bases are TGTGCCAGCAGCTTAGTCGGAAGTGCCGGGGAGCTGTTTTTT. It codes for CASSLVGSAGELFF.

This clonotype occurred a few times. CDR3 in amino acids: CATSRDRRALYEQYF. CDR3 sequence (DNA): TGTGCCACCAGCAGAGATCGGCGGGCTCTCTACGAGCAGTACTTC. J is TRBJ2-7 and V is TRBV15; possibly TRBD2 for D (5 bases). Germline V gene lookup returns CDR1 LNHNV and CDR2 YYDKDF (reference sequence). Trimming took off 0 bases at V and 3 bases at J, with 12 bases between the two ends. This CDR3 is 15 amino acids long.

This clonotype was seen ten or more times. The CDR3 DNA follows: TGCAGCGTTGTTTACTCTTATTCCCCTCTTGGGGCCAACGTCCTGACTTTC. Protein: CSVVYSYSPLGANVLTF. V gene TRBV29-1 combines with J gene TRBJ2-6; D is undetermined. The germline CDR1 and CDR2 sequences are SQVTM and ANQGSEA. V dropped 4 bases and J dropped 3 bases, with 19 bases sitting between them. CDR3 length: 17 residues.